The rows below give T cell receptor beta chains drawn from one sample of a study of technical replicates of blood from several donors. Produced via immunoSEQ multiplex PCR; TCRdb's table is partial and in-frame only. Of roughly 68,000 clones listed, under 98% are singletons. The sequencing input was T cells isolated from PBMCs. The receptors here all came from a human donor in good health. CDR3s include the opening cysteine and the closing phenylalanine or tryptophan. The order of the fields is D gene, J gene, clone size, V gene, CDR3 DNA, CDR3 protein. The D gene is left open where the match is weak. Size values are once, few and many counts, or a class for expanded clones, and some rows have none.

D gene: TRBD1; J gene: TRBJ2-1; clone size: .; V gene: TRBV4-1; CDR3 DNA: TGCGCCAGCAGTCACTCAGGGGGCGAAGGCAATGAGCAGTTCTTC; CDR3 protein: CASSHSGGEGNEQFF
D gene: TRBD2; J gene: TRBJ2-3; clone size: .; V gene: TRBV27; CDR3 DNA: TGTGCCAGCAGTCGGCGGGAGGGCCCAACAGATACGCAGTATTTT; CDR3 protein: CASSRREGPTDTQYF
D gene: TRBD1; J gene: TRBJ2-7; clone size: once; V gene: TRBV14; CDR3 DNA: TGTGCCAGCAGCCGTCGGACAGGGGGCTGGGAGCAGTACTTC; CDR3 protein: CASSRRTGGWEQYF
D gene: .; J gene: TRBJ2-2; clone size: .; V gene: TRBV4-3; CDR3 DNA: TGCGCCAGCAGCCAAGTCGGTACCGGGGAGCTGTTTTTT; CDR3 protein: CASSQVGTGELFF
D gene: TRBD2; J gene: TRBJ2-1; clone size: .; V gene: TRBV6-1; CDR3 DNA: TGTGCCAGCAGTGAAGGCGGGAGAAATGAGCAGTTCTTC; CDR3 protein: CASSEGGRNEQFF
D gene: .; J gene: TRBJ2-1; clone size: .; V gene: TRBV25-1; CDR3 DNA: TGTGCCAGCAGTGAAGGCAGGGGTTCCTACAATGAGCAGTTCTTC; CDR3 protein: CASSEGRGSYNEQFF
D gene: .; J gene: TRBJ2-7; clone size: .; V gene: TRBV29-1; CDR3 DNA: TGCAGCGTGCTACAGACCTCCTACGAGCAGTACTTC; CDR3 protein: CSVLQTSYEQYF
D gene: TRBD1; J gene: TRBJ2-7; clone size: .; V gene: TRBV10-1; CDR3 DNA: TGCGCCAGCAGGACAGGGAGCTCCTACGAGCAGTACTTC; CDR3 protein: CASRTGSSYEQYF
D gene: TRBD1; J gene: TRBJ1-5; clone size: .; V gene: TRBV28; CDR3 DNA: TGTGCCAGCAGTTCCCGACAGGGTGACCAGCCCCAGCATTTT; CDR3 protein: CASSSRQGDQPQHF
D gene: .; J gene: TRBJ1-1; clone size: .; V gene: TRBV6-5; CDR3 DNA: TGTGCCAGCAGCTCGCGGGACACTGAAGCTTTCTTT; CDR3 protein: CASSSRDTEAFF
D gene: TRBD2; J gene: TRBJ2-3; clone size: .; V gene: TRBV28; CDR3 DNA: TGTGCCAGCAGTTTATTTGGTTTGCGGGGGGCCTCATCAGATACGCAGTATTTT; CDR3 protein: CASSLFGLRGASSDTQYF
D gene: .; J gene: TRBJ2-3; clone size: .; V gene: TRBV11-3; CDR3 DNA: TGTGCCAGCAGCTTATCCCTAGCACCAGATACGCAGTATTTT; CDR3 protein: CASSLSLAPDTQYF
D gene: TRBD2; J gene: TRBJ2-1; clone size: .; V gene: TRBV4-3; CDR3 DNA: TGCGCCAGCAGTCGATCTAGCGGGAGTGTATCCTACAATGAGCAGTTCTTC; CDR3 protein: CASSRSSGSVSYNEQFF
D gene: .; J gene: TRBJ1-5; clone size: .; V gene: TRBV19; CDR3 DNA: TGTGCCAGTAGTATAGGGGACACAAATCAGCCCCAGCATTTT; CDR3 protein: CASSIGDTNQPQHF
D gene: TRBD1; J gene: TRBJ2-7; clone size: .; V gene: TRBV5-1; CDR3 DNA: TGCGCCAGCAGCTTGGGGACAGGAAAATTCTACGAGCAGTACTTC; CDR3 protein: CASSLGTGKFYEQYF
D gene: .; J gene: TRBJ2-7; clone size: .; V gene: TRBV19; CDR3 DNA: TGTGCCAGTACGGGAAATATGTACGAGCAGTACTTC; CDR3 protein: CASTGNMYEQYF
D gene: .; J gene: TRBJ2-1; clone size: .; V gene: TRBV9; CDR3 DNA: TGTGCCAGCAGCGTAGGCGGGAACCTATACAATGAGCAGTTCTTC; CDR3 protein: CASSVGGNLYNEQFF
D gene: .; J gene: TRBJ2-1; clone size: once; V gene: TRBV19; CDR3 DNA: TGTGCCAGTAGTACGACTCGAAACTCCTACAATGAGCAGTTCTTC; CDR3 protein: CASSTTRNSYNEQFF
D gene: .; J gene: TRBJ2-3; clone size: .; V gene: TRBV10-1; CDR3 DNA: TGCGCCAGCAGTGGTCAGAACACAGATACGCAGTATTTT; CDR3 protein: CASSGQNTDTQYF
D gene: .; J gene: TRBJ1-1; clone size: .; V gene: TRBV6-1; CDR3 DNA: TGTGCCAGCAGTGACCTGACAGGTTTTGAAGCTTTCTTT; CDR3 protein: CASSDLTGFEAFF
D gene: TRBD1; J gene: TRBJ2-1; clone size: .; V gene: TRBV28; CDR3 DNA: TGTGCCAGCAGGCCGGGACAGGGGCTTAATGAGCAGTTCTTC; CDR3 protein: CASRPGQGLNEQFF
D gene: TRBD1; J gene: TRBJ2-7; clone size: .; V gene: TRBV29-1; CDR3 DNA: TGCAGCGTCTTCCGGGACAGCTTCTACGAGCAGTACTTC; CDR3 protein: CSVFRDSFYEQYF
D gene: .; J gene: TRBJ2-7; clone size: .; V gene: TRBV28; CDR3 DNA: TGTGCCAGCAGTTTCTCTTACGAGCAGTACTTC; CDR3 protein: CASSFSYEQYF
D gene: TRBD2; J gene: TRBJ2-3; clone size: .; V gene: TRBV11-3; CDR3 DNA: TGTGCCAGCAGCTTACTAGCGGGAGGGACAGATACGCAGTATTTT; CDR3 protein: CASSLLAGGTDTQYF